The 23 T cell receptor beta chains below come from one sample, sequenced in a study of cytomegalovirus exposure and HLA in healthy donors. The PCR used 60 Vbeta and 13 Jbeta primers. Using immunoSEQ multiplex PCR, the repertoire was profiled, and TCRdb retains in-frame clones only, with some absent. The repertoire consists of roughly 80,000 clones, with more than 55% occurring once and the leading ten covering around 4.7%. Sequencing used PBMCs. The receptors stem from a man in his sixties in good health and CMV-seropositive.

This chain connects TRBV7-9 to TRBJ2-3, with 13 nucleotides matching TRBD2. This CDR3 region has 16 residues. V trimming: 4 bases; J trimming: 4 bases; junction bases outside the gene matches: 5. CDR1 is SEHNR and CDR2 is FQNEAQ in the germline V gene (reference sequence). The CDR3 region is CASSSRTSGGPDTQYF. CDR3 bases: TGTGCCAGCAGCTCTCGGACTAGCGGGGGACCAGATACGCAGTATTTT.

The sample holds a few counts of this clone. The chain employs TRBV5-6 and TRBJ2-3, with a tentative D call TRBD2 (6 bases). CDR1 SGHDT and CDR2 YYEEEE come from the germline V gene. The CDR3 is 14 amino acids. The V gene lost 6 bases and the J gene lost 0 bases, with 11 bases spanning the gap. CDR3 coding DNA: TGTGCCAGCATCATTGGGGGGAGCACAGATACGCAGTATTTT. This translates into CASIIGGSTDTQYF.

The V and J genes are TRBV29-1 and TRBJ2-7, with D uncertain. The V and J ends lost 4 bases and 3 bases respectively, with 13 bases between them. CDR1 and CDR2 from the germline V gene are SQVTM and ANQGSEA. The CDR3 length is 13 residues. CDR3 sequence: CSVVGIRNYEQYF. The CDR3 DNA reads as TGCAGCGTTGTGGGCATCCGTAACTACGAGCAGTACTTC.

The chain has TRBV21-1 and TRBJ2-7; the table assigns TRBD2, which was not confirmed against the DNA. TRBV21-1 is classified as a pseudogene. This CDR3 contains 11 residues. CDR3 amino acids: CASRSRGEQYF. CDR3 in DNA: TGTGCCAGCAGATCCCGGGGCGAGCAGTACTTC.

The J gene is TRBJ2-1, the V gene TRBV27, with D perhaps matching TRBD2 (6 bases). Germline loops: CDR1 MNHEY, CDR2 SMNVEV (reference sequence). The CDR3 totals 14 residues. The ends were cut back, 4 bases at V and 5 bases at J, with 12 bases in the middle. CDR3 in amino acids: CASSYGTHNNEQFF. In DNA, the CDR3 is TGTGCCAGCAGTTACGGGACTCATAACAATGAGCAGTTCTTC.

The V and J genes are TRBV2 and TRBJ2-2, with D possibly TRBD2 on 6 matching bases. CDR3 size: 15 residues. Trimming took off 6 bases at V and 1 base at J, with 12 bases between the two ends. Per the germline V gene, CDR1 is SNHLY and CDR2 is FYNNEI. CDR3 loop: CASREGRGNTGELFF. The CDR3 coding sequence is TGTGCCAGCAGGGAGGGAAGGGGGAACACCGGGGAGCTGTTTTTT.

The chain combines TRBV29-1 with TRBJ1-1, with no clear D. The V end was cut by 4 bases, the J end by 3 bases, with 15 bases between. The CDR3 is 14 amino acids. Germline V gene lookup returns CDR1 SQVTM and CDR2 ANQGSEA. The CDR3 region has the DNA TGCAGCGTTGTCGGGATGGGAATGGACACTGAAGCTTTCTTT. It codes for CSVVGMGMDTEAFF.

V and J are TRBV7-6 and TRBJ2-7; 9 positions match TRBD1. Looked up from germline, CDR1 is SGHVS and CDR2 is FNYEAQ. The V gene end was trimmed by 4 bases and the J gene end by 5 bases; junction bases not matched to a gene: 9. The CDR3 spans 15 residues. The CDR3 DNA reads as TGTGCCAGCAGCTCGTCCCGGGACAGGGTAAACGAGCAGTACTTC. Translating it yields CASSSSRDRVNEQYF.

The rearrangement uses TRBV5-4 and TRBJ2-3; TRBD2 matches at 8 bases. The length of the CDR3 is 15 residues. The trim removed 0 bases at V and 7 bases at J, leaving 7 bases unmatched. Germline V lookup: CDR1 SGHNT, CDR2 YYREEE (reference sequence). CDR3 DNA: TGTGCCAGCAGCTTGGACGGGACTAGGGGTTATACGCAGTATTTT. Translation gives CASSLDGTRGYTQYF.

This clone was recorded a few times. CDR3 coding DNA: TGTGCCAGCAGTTTAGGGAGGACACCCGGCCTTCCAGATACGCAGTATTTT. It specifies CASSLGRTPGLPDTQYF. The rearrangement uses TRBV28 and TRBJ2-3; D is perhaps TRBD2 (6 bases). This CDR3 has 17 residues. Germline V CDR1 and CDR2: MDHEN, SYDVKM. The ends were cut back, 2 bases at V and 4 bases at J, with 19 bases in the middle.

The gene calls are TRBV7-6 and TRBJ1-2, with 7 bases matching TRBD1. Germline V gene sequence: CDR1 SGHVS, CDR2 FNYEAQ. The CDR3 consists of 17 residues. J was trimmed by 1 base and V by 5 bases; bases with no gene match: 13. As DNA, the CDR3 is TGTGCCAGCAGCCCCTCCTCCGGGACAGAGTTTAACTATGGCTACACCTTC. The encoded protein is CASSPSSGTEFNYGYTF.

The V and J genes are TRBV11-3 and TRBJ2-2, with TRBD1 matching 9 bases. The CDR3 length is 17 residues. Per germline, CDR1 SGHNT and CDR2 YENEEA. J was trimmed by 7 bases and V by 1 base; bases with no gene match: 10. The CDR3 region has the DNA TGTGCCAGCAGCTTAGGTCCCGGGACAGGGATGGTCGGGGAGCTGTTTTTT. The encoded protein is CASSLGPGTGMVGELFF.

The chain is built from TRBV6-6 and TRBJ1-5; maybe TRBD1 (6 bases). The V gene lost 4 bases and the J gene lost 6 bases, with 13 bases spanning the gap. This CDR3 comprises 14 residues. Germline-derived CDR1 and CDR2 are MNHNY and SVGAGI (reference sequence). CDR3 protein: CASSSLGGGQPQHF. DNA of the CDR3: TGTGCCAGCAGTTCTCTAGGGGGGGGTCAGCCCCAGCATTTT.

The gene calls are TRBV6-6 and TRBJ2-3, with TRBD2 identical over 9 bases. Unmatched junction bases numbered 6, after V lost 7 bases and J lost 1 base. Germline V gene lookup returns CDR1 MNHNY and CDR2 SVGAGI (reference sequence). The CDR3 is made up of 15 amino acids. The CDR3 protein is CASIPAGGRTDTQYF. The DNA of the CDR3 is TGTGCCAGCATTCCCGCGGGGGGGCGCACAGATACGCAGTATTTT.

The chain combines TRBV11-2 with TRBJ2-1; the D is unclear. The germline V gene has CDR1 SGHAT and CDR2 FQNNGV. The CDR3 is 15 amino acids. Trimming stripped 5 bases from V and 1 base from J, with 12 bases between. The CDR3 region is CASSAYLESYNEQFF. In nucleotides, the CDR3 is TGTGCCAGCAGCGCCTACCTAGAGTCCTACAATGAGCAGTTCTTC.

This clone was recorded a few times. The chain couples TRBV19 to TRBJ2-5; 7 nucleotides align to TRBD2. Germline trimming cut 4 bases from V and 5 bases from J; bases unmatched to any gene: 4. This CDR3 has 13 residues. From germline, CDR1 is LNHDA and CDR2 SQIVND (reference sequence). The CDR3 loop is CASSTTAGETQYF. CDR3 coding DNA: TGTGCCAGTAGTACCACAGCGGGGGAGACCCAGTACTTC.

The chain joins TRBV28 to TRBJ1-4; 7 nucleotides agree with TRBD1. The CDR3 covers 16 residues. Per the germline V gene, CDR1 is MDHEN and CDR2 is SYDVKM. V was pared by 4 bases and J by 8 bases, with 13 bases of the junction left unmatched. The CDR3 sequence: CASSWGPGGNREKLFF. The CDR3 DNA sequence: TGTGCCAGCAGTTGGGGGCCAGGGGGTAACCGGGAAAAACTGTTTTTT.

This clone has only one observation. The rearrangement uses TRBV7-2 and TRBJ1-1, with D possibly being TRBD1 (6 bases). Germline V gives CDR1 SGHTA, CDR2 FQGNSA. V lost 4 bases, J lost 11 bases, and 23 bases lay in between. The CDR3 has 15 residues. The CDR3 DNA reads as TGTGCCAGCAGCTCAGAGGGGGTCAGGACGGGCGCCGCTTTCTTT. It codes for CASSSEGVRTGAAFF.

About this clone itself: Other DNA sequences in this sample translate to the same CDR3. The CDR3 sequence: CASSYLGQGTNTEAFF. The DNA of the CDR3 is TGTGCCAGCAGTTATCTGGGACAGGGGACTAACACTGAAGCTTTCTTT. The gene calls are TRBV27 and TRBJ1-1, with 10 bases aligning to TRBD1. Germline V gene data show CDR1 as MNHEY and CDR2 as SMNVEV (reference sequence). The V gene end was trimmed by 4 bases and the J gene end by 2 bases; junction bases not matched to a gene: 7. The CDR3 consists of 16 residues.

This sequence joins TRBV5-4 and TRBJ1-2; D remains ambiguous. Germline CDR1 SGHNT, CDR2 YYREEE (reference sequence). The length of the CDR3 is 13 residues. Trimming took off 0 bases at V and 4 bases at J, with 7 bases between the two ends. The CDR3 sequence: CASSLVGIYGYTF. The CDR3 DNA follows: TGTGCCAGCAGCTTGGTCGGGATCTATGGCTACACCTTC.

J is TRBJ2-1 and V is TRBV5-1, with TRBD2 as a possible D gene (5 bases). Trimming shortened V by 0 bases and J by 7 bases, and 8 bases separated the two germline ends. CDR1 is SGHRS and CDR2 is YFSETQ in the germline V gene. The length of the CDR3 is 13 residues. CDR3 in DNA: TGCGCCAGCAGCTTGGCCACTAGGAATGAGCAGTTCTTC. It is translated as CASSLATRNEQFF.

This clone was picked up a small number of times. The chain uses TRBV5-1 and TRBJ2-1; no firm D call. This CDR3 is 15 amino acids long. The V gene's germline CDR1 is SGHRS and CDR2 YFSETQ. The V end was cut by 0 bases, the J end by 2 bases, with 9 bases between. CDR3 residues: CASSLDIATYNEQFF. CDR3 in DNA: TGCGCCAGCAGCTTGGACATAGCAACCTACAATGAGCAGTTCTTC.

This clone was picked up a small number of times. This chain connects TRBV28 to TRBJ1-1; maybe TRBD1 (5 bases). Germline loops: CDR1 MDHEN, CDR2 SYDVKM. V was trimmed by 6 bases and J by 1 base, leaving 12 bases between them. The CDR3 contains 14 residues. The CDR3: CASSPDDRNTEAFF. The CDR3 DNA is TGTGCCAGCAGCCCCGACGACAGGAACACTGAAGCTTTCTTT.